Listed here are 20 T cell receptor beta chains from one sample, sequenced in a study of regulatory T cells in long-lasting Graves disease. iRepertoire HTBI primers and Arm-PCR of CDR3 regions built TCR beta libraries. MiXCR, applied by TCRdb to the multiplex PCR reads, yields one record per CDR3 protein. The sample carries roughly 610,000 distinct CDR3 sequences, about 16% recorded once. Time point of the sample: newly diagnosed GD, antithyroid drugs for less than 3 months. Preparation of the TCR library used RNA extracted from PBMCs. These data also formed part of another study, on T cells in Graves' hyperthyroidism and ophthalmopathy.

The sequencing used peripheral blood mononuclear cells (PBMCs), collected at new diagnosis, from a patient treated with antithyroid drugs. The receptors here all came from a woman in her twenties or thirties with Graves disease.

This clonotype was seen many times. J is TRBJ2-7 and V is TRBV7-2; D uncertain. V lost 1 base to trimming and J lost 6 bases, with 7 bases between them. CDR3 length: 12 amino acids. In germline, CDR1 is SGHTA, CDR2 FQGNSA. In DNA, the CDR3 is TGTGCCAGCAGCTTAGACCAACCCGAGCAGTACTTC. Protein product: CASSLDQPEQYF.

This clonotype was picked up a small number of times. V is TRBV20-1 and J is TRBJ2-7, with D possibly TRBD1 on 6 matching bases. The CDR3 runs to 18 residues. Trimming took 3 bases from V and 4 from J, leaving 28 bases between them. Germline assignment: CDR1 DFQATT and CDR2 SNEGSKA (reference sequence). The CDR3 region is CSASWAIIGGQWRYEQYF. CDR3 coding DNA: TGCAGTGCTAGCTGGGCTATAATTGGCGGACAGTGGAGGTACGAGCAGTACTTC.

This clonotype has ten or more counts. This chain joins TRBV28 and TRBJ1-5; D gene ambiguous. The CDR3 loop spans 14 amino acids. Germline V gives CDR1 MDHEN, CDR2 SYDVKM. Trimming stripped 1 base from V and 8 bases from J, with 12 bases between. The DNA of the CDR3 is TGTGCCAGCAGTTTATCTCTGTGGATGGAGCCCCAGCATTTT. Its protein product is CASSLSLWMEPQHF.

This clonotype was seen only a few times. The V call is TRBV4-1, the J call TRBJ2-7; D may be TRBD1 (6 bases). The CDR3 contains 16 residues. Trimming removed 4 bases at V and 2 bases at J, with 18 bases between. The germline CDR1 and CDR2 sequences are MGHRA and YSYEKL. CDR3 sequence: CASSPTRDKSAYEQYF. The CDR3 DNA sequence: TGCGCCAGCAGCCCTACCCGGGACAAATCAGCCTACGAGCAGTACTTC.

This rearrangement joins TRBV7-3 to TRBJ2-3; TRBD2 matches 7 bases. The closer fit of TRBJ2-7 to the DNA end suggests the J call may be wrong. From germline, CDR1 is SGHTA and CDR2 FQGTGA. CDR3 length: 15 amino acids. CDR3 DNA: TGTGCCAGCAGCTTAAGGGGGGGGAGCCCCTACGAGCAGTACTTC. Residues: CASSLRGGSPYEQYF.

In this sample, this clonotype turned up many times. This chain connects TRBV2 to TRBJ1-5, with TRBD1 matching 11 bases. V lost 5 bases to trimming and J lost 2 bases; unmatched junction nucleotides: 2. The germline gives CDR1 SNHLY, CDR2 FYNNEI. The CDR3 has 15 residues. In DNA form, the CDR3 reads TGTGCCAGCAGTACGGGACAGGGGGGCAATCAGCCCCAGCATTTT. Protein sequence: CASSTGQGGNQPQHF.

This clonotype has at least ten counts. The rearrangement links TRBV7-8 to TRBJ2-2; TRBD1 matches at 7 bases. Germline trimming cut 7 bases from V and 5 bases from J; bases unmatched to any gene: 7. This CDR3 has 14 amino acids. From germline, CDR1 is SGHVS and CDR2 FQNEAQ. DNA of the CDR3: TGTGCCAGCACCTGGTCAGGGGGTACCGGGGAGCTGTTTTTT. It is translated as CASTWSGGTGELFF.

This clonotype occurred many times. V is TRBV6-4 and J is TRBJ2-2, with D unclear. Trimming left V 6 bases short and J 1 base short, with 9 bases between. In germline, CDR1 is MRHNA, CDR2 SNTAGT. The CDR3 has 14 amino acids. In DNA form, the CDR3 reads TGTGCCAGCAGGTTGGACCTGAACACCGGGGAGCTGTTTTTT. Its protein is CASRLDLNTGELFF.

This sequence joins TRBV6-5 and TRBJ2-3; a weak D match, TRBD1 (6 bases). The CDR3 is 15 residues long. V was cut by 0 bases and J by 4 bases, with 11 bases left in between. Germline CDR1 MNHEY, CDR2 SVGAGI. CDR3 protein: CASSYSQGESDTQYF. As DNA, the CDR3 is TGTGCCAGCAGTTACTCACAGGGAGAGTCAGATACGCAGTATTTT.

This clonotype was picked up many times. The J gene is TRBJ2-3, the V gene TRBV29-1; D possibly corresponds to TRBD1 (6 bases). The CDR3 length is 16 residues. Germline CDR1 SQVTM, CDR2 ANQGSEA. V was trimmed by 8 bases and J by 4 bases, leaving 25 bases between them. DNA for the CDR3: TGCAGCCTTCGACGAGCCAACGATCAGGGGTCAGATACGCAGTATTTT. It yields the protein CSLRRANDQGSDTQYF.

This chain uses TRBV9 with TRBJ1-2; 8 bases agree with TRBD1. J was trimmed by 7 bases and V by 4 bases; bases with no gene match: 9. CDR3 length: 14 amino acids. CDR1 SGDLS and CDR2 YYNGEE come from the germline V gene. The CDR3 region has the DNA TGTGCCAGCAGCAGAGGGACAGGAGACCCTGGCTACACCTTC. This sequence encodes CASSRGTGDPGYTF.

In this sample, this clonotype turned up many times. The rearrangement links TRBV20-1 to TRBJ2-7, with 9 bases fitting TRBD2. The CDR3 spans 14 residues. The germline CDR1 and CDR2 sequences are DFQATT and SNEGSKA (reference sequence). The ends lost 2 bases at V and 5 bases at J; junction bases unmatched: 7. CDR3 loop: CSARPPGLANEQYF. CDR3 sequence (DNA): TGCAGTGCTAGACCTCCGGGACTAGCAAACGAGCAGTACTTC.

The J gene is TRBJ2-5, the V gene TRBV11-2; D gene ambiguous. The CDR3 consists of 13 residues. CDR1 and CDR2 (germline): SGHAT, FQNNGV. V was trimmed by 1 base and J by 5 bases, leaving 8 bases between them. This chain's CDR3 is CASSLGERETQYF. In DNA, the CDR3 is TGTGCCAGCAGCTTAGGGGAAAGGGAGACCCAGTACTTC.

The table lists this clonotype with a few counts. The rearrangement links TRBV20-1 to TRBJ1-1, with unresolved D. V dropped 0 bases and J dropped 0 bases, with 5 bases sitting between them. The CDR3 runs 13 residues. CDR1 DFQATT and CDR2 SNEGSKA come from the germline V gene (reference sequence). The CDR3 sequence: CSARDQMNTEAFF. CDR3 bases: TGCAGTGCTAGAGATCAGATGAACACTGAAGCTTTCTTT.

This clonotype has more than one count but fewer than ten. The gene calls are TRBV6-2 or TRBV6-3 and TRBJ1-1, with a possible D match to TRBD1 (5 bases). CDR1 and CDR2 from the germline V gene are MNHEY and SVGEGT. The V gene lost 5 bases and the J gene lost 1 base, with 11 bases spanning the gap. This CDR3 is built from 14 residues. This CDR3 is CASSEGAGNTEAFF. The CDR3 region has the DNA TGTGCCAGCAGTGAAGGGGCAGGGAACACTGAAGCTTTCTTT.

This chain connects TRBV15 to TRBJ1-3; maybe TRBD1 (5 bases). Germline CDR1 and CDR2: LNHNV and YYDKDF (reference sequence). Trimming left V 3 bases short and J 1 base short, with 10 bases between. This CDR3 spans 15 amino acids. CDR3 bases: TGTGCCACCAGCAGTGGGGGGGGATCTGGAAACACCATATATTTT. Translation: CATSSGGGSGNTIYF.

CDR3 sequence reads: CATGGAGASSYEQYF. The CDR3 DNA is TGTGCCACCGGTGGAGCGGGAGCTAGTTCCTACGAGCAGTACTTC. The rearrangement links TRBV28 to TRBJ2-7; TRBD2 aligns across 8 bases. V was clipped by 10 bases and J by 1 base; unmatched bases: 12. This CDR3 comprises 15 residues. Looked up from germline, CDR1 is MDHEN and CDR2 is SYDVKM.

This clonotype was recorded at least ten times. This chain uses TRBV12-3 or TRBV12-4 with TRBJ1-2, with TRBD1 matching over 8 bases. V was clipped by 0 bases and J by 7 bases; unmatched bases: 13. The CDR3 is 17 residues long. The CDR3, as DNA: TGTGCCAGCAGTTTAGCGCGGGCAGGGGGCCGCATATTTGGCTACACCTTC. As protein: CASSLARAGGRIFGYTF.

The table lists this clonotype with many counts. The gene calls are TRBV15 and TRBJ1-2; 7 bases are shared with TRBD1. The CDR3 runs 19 residues. V gave up 5 bases and J gave up 4 bases; unmatched junction bases: 22. Per the germline V gene, CDR1 is LNHNV and CDR2 is YYDKDF (reference sequence). CDR3 coding DNA: TGTGCCACCAGCGGAGGGGGGGGGACAGATCGTCATGGTCCCTATGGCTACACCTTC. Its protein product is CATSGGGGTDRHGPYGYTF.

This clonotype was seen more than once but under ten times. The CDR3 bases are TGTGCCAGCAGCGCTGACGTGGACAGTCCGTTCCAGCATTTT. It is translated as CASSADVDSPFQHF. The V call is TRBV9, the J call TRBJ1-5; the D gene is possibly TRBD1 (6 bases). V was trimmed by 3 bases and J by 12 bases, leaving 19 bases between them. The CDR3 is 14 residues long. Germline loops: CDR1 SGDLS, CDR2 YYNGEE.